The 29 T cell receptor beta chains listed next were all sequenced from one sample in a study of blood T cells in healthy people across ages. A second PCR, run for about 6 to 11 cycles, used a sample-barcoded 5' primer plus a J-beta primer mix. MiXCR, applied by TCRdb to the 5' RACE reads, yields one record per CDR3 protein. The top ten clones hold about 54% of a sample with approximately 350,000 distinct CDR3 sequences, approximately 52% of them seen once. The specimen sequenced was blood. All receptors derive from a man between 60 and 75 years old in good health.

The CDR3 bases are TGCAGCGTGGAACGGACAGGGAAGAGGACCTACGAGCAGTACTTC. The encoded protein is CSVERTGKRTYEQYF. The chain uses TRBV29-1 and TRBJ2-7, with 8 bases fitting TRBD1. V dropped 6 bases and J dropped 2; count of bases not matched to a gene: 12. CDR1 is SQVTM and CDR2 is ANQGSEA in the germline V gene. This CDR3 is built from 15 residues.

The CDR3 sequence is CAISGGRDRGYEQYF. The DNA of the CDR3 is TGTGCCATCAGTGGGGGACGGGACAGGGGCTACGAGCAGTACTTC. V is TRBV10-3 and J is TRBJ2-5; 10 nucleotides align to TRBD1. The J call is in doubt because the DNA end fits TRBJ2-7 better. The germline gives CDR1 ENHRY, CDR2 SYGVKD. CDR3 length equals 15 residues.

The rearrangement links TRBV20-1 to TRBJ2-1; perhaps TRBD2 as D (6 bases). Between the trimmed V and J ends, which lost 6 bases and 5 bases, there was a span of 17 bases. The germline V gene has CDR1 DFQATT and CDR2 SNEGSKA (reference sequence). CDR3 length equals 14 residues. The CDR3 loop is CSATGVIRDNEQFF. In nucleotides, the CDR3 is TGCAGTGCAACGGGGGTTATTAGGGACAATGAGCAGTTCTTC.

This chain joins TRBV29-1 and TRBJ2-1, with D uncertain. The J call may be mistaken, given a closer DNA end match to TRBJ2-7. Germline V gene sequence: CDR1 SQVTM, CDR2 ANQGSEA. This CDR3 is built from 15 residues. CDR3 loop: CSVVGGSSSYNEQYF. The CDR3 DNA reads TGCAGCGTTGTCGGTGGCTCCAGCTCCTACAATGAGCAGTACTTC.

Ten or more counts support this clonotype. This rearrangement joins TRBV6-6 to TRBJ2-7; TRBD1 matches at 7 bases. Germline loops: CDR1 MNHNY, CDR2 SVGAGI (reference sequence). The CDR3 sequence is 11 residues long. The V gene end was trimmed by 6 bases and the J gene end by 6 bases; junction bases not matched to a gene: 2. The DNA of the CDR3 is TGTGCCAGCAGGTACAGGGGCGAGCAGTACTTC. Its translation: CASRYRGEQYF.

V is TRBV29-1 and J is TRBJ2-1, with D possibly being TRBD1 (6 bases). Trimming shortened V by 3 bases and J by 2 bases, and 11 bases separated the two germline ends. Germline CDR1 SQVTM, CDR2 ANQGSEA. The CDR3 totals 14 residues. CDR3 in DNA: TGCAGCGTTGATGGGACACCGGCCTACAATGAGCAGTTCTTC. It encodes CSVDGTPAYNEQFF.

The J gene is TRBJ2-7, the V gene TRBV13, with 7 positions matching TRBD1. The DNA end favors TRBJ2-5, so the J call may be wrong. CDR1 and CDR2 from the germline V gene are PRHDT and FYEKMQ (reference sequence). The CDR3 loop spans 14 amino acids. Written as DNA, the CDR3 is TGTGCCAGCAGCACCCGGACAGGCCAAGAGACCCAGTACTTC. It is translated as CASSTRTGQETQYF.

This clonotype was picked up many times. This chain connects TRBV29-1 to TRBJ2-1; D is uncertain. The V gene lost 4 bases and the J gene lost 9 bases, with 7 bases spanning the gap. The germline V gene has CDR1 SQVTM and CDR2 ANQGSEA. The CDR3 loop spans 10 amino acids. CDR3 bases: TGCAGCGTTGGGTGGGGTGAGCAGTTCTTC. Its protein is CSVGWGEQFF.

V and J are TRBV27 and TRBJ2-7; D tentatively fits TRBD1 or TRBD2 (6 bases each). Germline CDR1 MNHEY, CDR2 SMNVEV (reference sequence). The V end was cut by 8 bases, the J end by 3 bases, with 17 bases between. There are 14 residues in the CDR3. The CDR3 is CASRENRVSYEQYF. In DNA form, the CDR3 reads TGTGCCAGCCGGGAGAACAGGGTAAGCTACGAGCAGTACTTC.

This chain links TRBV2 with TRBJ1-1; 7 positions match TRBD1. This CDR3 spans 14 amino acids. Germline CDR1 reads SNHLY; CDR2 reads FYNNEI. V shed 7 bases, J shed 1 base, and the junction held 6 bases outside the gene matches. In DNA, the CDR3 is TGTGCCAGCATGGGGGGACAGTCGAACACTGAAGCTTTCTTT. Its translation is CASMGGQSNTEAFF.

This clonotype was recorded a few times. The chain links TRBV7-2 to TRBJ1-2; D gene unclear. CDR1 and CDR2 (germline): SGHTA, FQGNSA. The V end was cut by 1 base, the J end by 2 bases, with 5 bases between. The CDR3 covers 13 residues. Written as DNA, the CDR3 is TGTGCCAGCAGCTTAGAACGGAACTATGGCTACACCTTC. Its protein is CASSLERNYGYTF.

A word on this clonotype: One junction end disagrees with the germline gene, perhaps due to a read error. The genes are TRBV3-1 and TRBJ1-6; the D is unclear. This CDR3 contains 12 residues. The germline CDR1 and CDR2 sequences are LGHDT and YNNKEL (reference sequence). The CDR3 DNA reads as TGTGCCAGCAGCCACGGTAATTCACCCCCCCACTTT. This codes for CASSHGNSPPHF.

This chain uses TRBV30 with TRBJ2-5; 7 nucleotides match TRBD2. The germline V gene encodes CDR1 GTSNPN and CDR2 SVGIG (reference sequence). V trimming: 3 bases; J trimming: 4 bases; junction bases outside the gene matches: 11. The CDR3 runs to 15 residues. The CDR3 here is CAWRNGGGPSETQYF. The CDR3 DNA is TGTGCCTGGAGGAATGGGGGAGGGCCGTCAGAGACCCAGTACTTC. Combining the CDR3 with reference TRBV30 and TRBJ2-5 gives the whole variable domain SQTIHQWPATLVQPVGSPLSLECTVEGTSNPNLYWYRQAAGRGLQLLFYSVGIGQISSEVPQNLSASRPQDRQFILSSKKLLLSDSGFYLCAWRNGGGPSETQYFGPGTRLLVL.

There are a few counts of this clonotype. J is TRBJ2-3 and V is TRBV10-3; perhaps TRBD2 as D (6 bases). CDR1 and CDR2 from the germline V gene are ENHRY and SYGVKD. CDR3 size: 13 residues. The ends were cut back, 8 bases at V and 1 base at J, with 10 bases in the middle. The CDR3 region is CAIGRGRTDTQYF. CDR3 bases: TGTGCCATCGGGCGGGGACGCACAGATACGCAGTATTTT.

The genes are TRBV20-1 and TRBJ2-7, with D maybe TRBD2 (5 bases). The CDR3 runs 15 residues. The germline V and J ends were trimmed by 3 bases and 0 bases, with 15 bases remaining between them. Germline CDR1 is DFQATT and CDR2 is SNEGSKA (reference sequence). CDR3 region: CSASPRLTSSYEQYF. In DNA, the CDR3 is TGCAGTGCTAGCCCCCGACTAACGAGCTCCTACGAGCAGTACTTC.

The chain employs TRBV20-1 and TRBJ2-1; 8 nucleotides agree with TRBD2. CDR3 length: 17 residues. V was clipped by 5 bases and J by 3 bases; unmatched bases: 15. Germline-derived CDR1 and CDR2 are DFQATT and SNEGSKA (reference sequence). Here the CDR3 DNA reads TGCAGTGCTCGGACTAGCACAGCCTTCGGACGCTACAATGAGCAGTTCTTC. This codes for CSARTSTAFGRYNEQFF.

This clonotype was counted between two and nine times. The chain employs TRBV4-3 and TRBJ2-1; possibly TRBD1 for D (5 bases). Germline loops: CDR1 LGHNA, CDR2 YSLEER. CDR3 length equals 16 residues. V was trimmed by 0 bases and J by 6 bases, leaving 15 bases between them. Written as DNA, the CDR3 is TGCGCCAGCAGCCAAGAGGGTGGTTGGGGCGGCAATGAGCAGTTCTTC. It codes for CASSQEGGWGGNEQFF.

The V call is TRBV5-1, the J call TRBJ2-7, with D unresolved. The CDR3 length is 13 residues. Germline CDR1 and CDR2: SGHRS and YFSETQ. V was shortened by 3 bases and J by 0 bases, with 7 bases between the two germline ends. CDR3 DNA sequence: TGCGCCAGCAGCTGGGCTAGCTCCTACGAGCAGTACTTC. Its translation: CASSWASSYEQYF. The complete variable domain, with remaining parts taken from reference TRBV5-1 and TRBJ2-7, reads KAGVTQTPRYLIKTRGQQVTLSCSPISGHRSVSWYQQTPGQGLQFLFEYFSETQRNKGNFPGRFSGRQFSNSRSEMNVSTLELGDSALYLCASSWASSYEQYFGPGTRLTVT.

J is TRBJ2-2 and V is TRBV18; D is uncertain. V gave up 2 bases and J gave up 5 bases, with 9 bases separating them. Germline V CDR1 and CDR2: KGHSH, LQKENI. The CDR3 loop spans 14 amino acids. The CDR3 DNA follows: TGTGCCAGCTCACCATTATTCGGGACCGGGGAGCTGTTTTTT. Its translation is CASSPLFGTGELFF.

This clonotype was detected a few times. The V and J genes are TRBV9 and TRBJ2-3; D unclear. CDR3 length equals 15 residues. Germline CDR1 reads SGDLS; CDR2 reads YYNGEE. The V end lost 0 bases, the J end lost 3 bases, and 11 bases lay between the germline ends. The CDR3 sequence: CASSVDMVATDTQYF. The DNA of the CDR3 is TGTGCCAGCAGCGTAGATATGGTAGCAACAGATACGCAGTATTTT.

CDR3: CAWSGGQVGYTF. The CDR3 DNA follows: TGTGCCTGGAGTGGAGGACAGGTTGGCTACACCTTC. This chain joins TRBV30 and TRBJ1-2; 7 bases are shared with TRBD1. The germline CDR1 and CDR2 sequences are GTSNPN and SVGIG (reference sequence). Trimming took 1 base from V and 7 from J; bases not matched to a gene: 3. This CDR3 is built from 12 residues.

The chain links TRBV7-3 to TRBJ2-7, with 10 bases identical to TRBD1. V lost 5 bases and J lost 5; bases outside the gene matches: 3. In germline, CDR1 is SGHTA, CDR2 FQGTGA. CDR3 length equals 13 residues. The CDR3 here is CASSATGGDEQYF. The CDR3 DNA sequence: TGTGCCAGCAGCGCGACAGGGGGCGACGAGCAGTACTTC.

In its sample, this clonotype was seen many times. The CDR3 bases are TGCGCCAGCAGCCAAGAAAAGGGCTCCTACAATGAGCAGTTCTTC. Amino acids: CASSQEKGSYNEQFF. The chain has TRBV4-1 and TRBJ2-1; D unresolved. Trimming took off 0 bases at V and 0 bases at J, with 6 bases between the two ends. The CDR3 sequence is 15 residues long. Germline V CDR1 and CDR2: MGHRA, YSYEKL.

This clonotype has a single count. The CDR3 bases are TGTGCCAGCAGTCCTTTCCAGGGGGAGTTGGACAATGAGCAGTTCTTC. Translating gives CASSPFQGELDNEQFF. V is TRBV6-5 and J is TRBJ2-1; 7 nucleotides line up with TRBD1. V was pared by 5 bases and J by 5 bases, with 12 bases of the junction left unmatched. This CDR3 region has 16 residues. Looked up from germline, CDR1 is MNHEY and CDR2 is SVGAGI.

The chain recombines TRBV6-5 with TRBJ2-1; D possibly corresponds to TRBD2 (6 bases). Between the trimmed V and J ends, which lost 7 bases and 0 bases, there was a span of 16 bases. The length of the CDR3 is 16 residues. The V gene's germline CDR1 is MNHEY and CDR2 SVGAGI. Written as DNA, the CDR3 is TGTGCCAGCACCCCGGGTAGCGGAGCCTCCTACAATGAGCAGTTCTTC. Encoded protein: CASTPGSGASYNEQFF.

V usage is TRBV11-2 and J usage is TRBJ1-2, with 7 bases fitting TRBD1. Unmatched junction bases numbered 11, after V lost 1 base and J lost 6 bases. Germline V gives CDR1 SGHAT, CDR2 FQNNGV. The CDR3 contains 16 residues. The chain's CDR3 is CASSLVGTELKDGYTF. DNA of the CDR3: TGTGCCAGCAGCTTAGTAGGGACAGAGCTAAAAGATGGCTACACCTTC.

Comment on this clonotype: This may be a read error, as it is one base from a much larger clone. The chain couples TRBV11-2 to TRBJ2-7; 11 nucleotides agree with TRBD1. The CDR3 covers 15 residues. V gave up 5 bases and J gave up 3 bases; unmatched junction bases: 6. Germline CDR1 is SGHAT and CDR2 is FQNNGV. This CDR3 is CASSPRDRGYYEQYF. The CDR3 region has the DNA TGTGCCAGCAGCCCCCGGGACAGGGGGTACTACGAGCAGTACTTC.

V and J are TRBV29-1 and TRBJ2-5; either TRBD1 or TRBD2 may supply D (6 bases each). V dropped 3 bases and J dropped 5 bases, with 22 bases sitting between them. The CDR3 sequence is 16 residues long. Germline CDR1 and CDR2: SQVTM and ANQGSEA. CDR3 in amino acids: CSVDSRGQGGGETQYF. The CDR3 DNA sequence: TGCAGCGTTGATTCTCGGGGGCAAGGTGGGGGGGAGACCCAGTACTTC.

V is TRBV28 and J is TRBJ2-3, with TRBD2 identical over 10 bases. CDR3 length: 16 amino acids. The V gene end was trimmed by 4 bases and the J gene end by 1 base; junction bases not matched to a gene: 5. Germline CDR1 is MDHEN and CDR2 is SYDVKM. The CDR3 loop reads CASSSPAGGGTDTQYF. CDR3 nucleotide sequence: TGTGCCAGCAGTTCACCAGCGGGAGGGGGCACAGATACGCAGTATTTT.